Shown below are 5 T cell receptor beta chains from a single sample sequenced in a study of blood T cell repertoires in COVID-19 (dated by TCRdb to 2018 to 2021). The method was the immunoSEQ multiplex PCR assay. TCRdb provides this immuneACCESS table in a form limited to in-frame rearrangements. Some clones are lacking; in checked studies, under half of them reflect an unresolved V gene, and why the rest are absent is not known. This sample holds fewer than 250,000 clones; approximately 80% were observed only once. The ten largest clones capture about 11% of the sample. The source material was peripheral blood. These receptors all stem from an elderly woman with COVID-19, enrolled during active disease.

At least ten counts were recorded for this clone. V is TRBV7-4 and J is TRBJ2-7; possible D gene TRBD1, 5 bases. This CDR3 has 15 residues. Germline V gives CDR1 SGHVT, CDR2 SQSDAQ. Trimming removed 5 bases at V and 5 bases at J, with 19 bases between. CDR3 nucleotide sequence: TGTGCCAGCAGCCCAGTCAGGGTACAGCGACACGAGCAGTACTTC. Its protein product is CASSPVRVQRHEQYF.

The gene calls are TRBV6-6 and TRBJ2-5; the D is unclear. The V end was cut by 2 bases, the J end by 3 bases, with 10 bases between. The CDR3 runs to 14 residues. CDR1 and CDR2 from the germline V gene are MNHNY and SVGAGI (reference sequence). CDR3 sequence (DNA): TGTGCCAGCAGTTACGCAGGTGGCAAAGAGACCCAGTACTTC. Protein: CASSYAGGKETQYF.

This chain connects TRBV29-1 to TRBJ2-3; maybe TRBD2 (6 bases). In germline, CDR1 is SQVTM, CDR2 ANQGSEA. Trimming removed 6 bases at V and 3 bases at J, with 16 bases between. The CDR3 length is 14 residues. The CDR3: CSVEGIWETDTQYF. CDR3 nucleotide sequence: TGCAGCGTGGAGGGGATTTGGGAAACAGATACGCAGTATTTT.

The CDR3 loop reads CASSQTSGDGEQYF. In nucleotides, the CDR3 is TGTGCCAGCAGCCAGACTAGCGGGGATGGGGAGCAGTACTTC. This chain joins TRBV2 and TRBJ2-7; 11 positions match TRBD2. With V trimmed by 6 bases and J by 7 bases, 8 bases remained unmatched. CDR3 size: 14 residues. The germline CDR1 and CDR2 sequences are SNHLY and FYNNEI.

The rearrangement links TRBV7-2 to TRBJ2-1; 9 bases map to TRBD2. With 1 base clipped from V and 13 bases from J, the junction kept 5 bases outside the gene matches. In germline, CDR1 is SGHTA, CDR2 FQGNSA. This CDR3 has 13 amino acids. CDR3 sequence (DNA): TGTGCCAGCAGCTTAGATAGCGGGGGTAGTCAGTTCTTC. Translated, it gives CASSLDSGGSQFF.